A single TCR beta chain is shown here with its context. Its antigen is still unknown. Base qualities are not provided; no much larger clone lies one nucleotide away. This specimen comes from a study of blood T cell repertoires in COVID-19 (dated by TCRdb to about 2020). At the level of the whole study: Collaborator samples came from the United States, Italy and Spain and covered acute and convalescent phases of COVID-19. The repertoires were released in a freely available public database intended as a resource for research on the immune response to SARS-CoV-2. The prospective study material was composed of cDNA or gDNA derived from T cells, B-cell-depleted T cells, or PBMCs. Subjects who had been exposed to COVID-19, were actively infected with it, or had recovered from it provided the deeply sampled blood TCRbeta repertoires that made up the dataset. Nearly every sample came with metadata listing a de-identified subject ID, COVID-19 status, age in years and sex. The samples were drawn from two sources: the first 160 participants of the ongoing ImmuneRACE study, and 1,200 or so subjects contributed by 6 global collaborators. Where HLA class I and class II types were available, the types were taken from metadata supplied by the sample provider, not from assay-based typing. Paper-wide results and their limitations: How much clinical and demographic metadata was included differed by source and by participant, and the metadata was provided uncurated.

Whole blood was collected in K2EDTA tubes by collaborating institutions according to the institutions' own protocols. For TCRbeta analysis, collaborators shipped samples as frozen whole blood, isolated PBMCs, or DNA extracted from either of those sample types. Here V drops 4 bases and J drops 0 bases, and the junction holds 8 bases not matched to any gene. The germline V gene yields MGHRA for CDR1 and YSYEKL for CDR2. The CDR3 holds 17 amino acids from the cysteine to the phenylalanine. The only DNA kept is the CDR3, 51 bases in frame from the first base. TCRbeta CDR3 regions were amplified from genomic DNA using the immunoSEQ Assay, a bias-controlled multiplex PCR. On the authors' methods: Nucleated cell counts per sample were estimated from amplification of reference gene primers within the assay. To quantify the absolute abundance of each unique TCRbeta CDR3 rearrangement, sequence reads were collapsed and filtered. Productive Simpson clonality was computed per sample as the square root of Simpson's diversity index over productive rearrangements. TCRdb stores this immuneACCESS table with in-frame sequences only. Part of the clones is absent; in the studies checked, under half of the shortfall reflects unresolved V genes, and no reason is known for the rest. That table supplies the V and J calls and clone size; D and trimming were determined from the DNA. This sample lists roughly 10,000 clones; 70% to 90% were detected once. Of the sample, about 26% is held by the ten largest clones.

The chain joins TRBV4-1 to TRBJ1-5, with 8 central nucleotides matching TRBD1. Sequenced input: peripheral blood. The receptor comes from a man aged 25 to 45 with active or convalescent COVID-19. The CDR3 region: CASSRQGIVNSNQPQHF. The nucleotides are TGCGCCAGCAGCCGACAGGGGATAGTTAATAGCAATCAGCCCCAGCATTTT.